The present T cell receptor beta chain was sequenced within a study of blood T cells in healthy people across ages. A sample-barcoded 5' primer and a J-beta primer mix were used in a second PCR of roughly 6 to 12 cycles. Every sample gave at least 2.5 million paired-end reads containing CDR3. TCRdb ran MiXCR on the 5' RACE reads and lists one entry per CDR3 protein. The table includes about 1.7 million distinct CDR3 sequences, about 30% detected once. Findings and caveats of the study: TCR beta diversity, measured per million T cells, fell in a roughly linear way with age. In these data, TCR beta diversity tracked strongly with naive T cell percentage.

This clonotype has only one observation. The antigen is not known. Source material: blood. This receptor was obtained from a woman in her 30s in good health.

The CDR3 loop is CASSGRGEGYTF. Written as DNA, the CDR3 is TGTGCCAGCAGCGGAAGGGGTGAAGGCTACACCTTC. This chain links TRBV9 with TRBJ1-2; the D gene is possibly TRBD1 (5 bases). The CDR3 runs to 12 residues. Germline lookup yields CDR1 SGDLS and CDR2 YYNGEE. V dropped 3 bases and J dropped 8 bases, with 11 bases sitting between them.